This TCR beta chain appears in the sequencing data of a study of blood T cells in healthy people across ages. Germline V gene data show CDR1 as MGHRA and CDR2 as YSYEKL. This CDR3 is 17 amino acids long. V was trimmed by 0 bases and J by 1 base, leaving 16 bases between them. With a J-beta primer mix and a sample-barcoded 5' primer, a second PCR ran about 7 to 12 cycles. TCRdb redid the calling of the 5' RACE reads with MiXCR, one entry per CDR3 protein. Of some 1,500,000 distinct CDR3 sequences in the sample, about 45% were seen once. It was around 9 milliliters of peripheral blood that were drawn from each donor.

The chain uses TRBV4-1 and TRBJ2-7; D is unclear. The sequenced sample was blood. The sequence was obtained from a woman aged 18-29 years in good health. The DNA for the CDR3 is TGCGCCAGCAGCCAAGATAGTGGGAATAGGAATTCCTACGAGCAGTACTTC. Its translation is CASSQDSGNRNSYEQYF.